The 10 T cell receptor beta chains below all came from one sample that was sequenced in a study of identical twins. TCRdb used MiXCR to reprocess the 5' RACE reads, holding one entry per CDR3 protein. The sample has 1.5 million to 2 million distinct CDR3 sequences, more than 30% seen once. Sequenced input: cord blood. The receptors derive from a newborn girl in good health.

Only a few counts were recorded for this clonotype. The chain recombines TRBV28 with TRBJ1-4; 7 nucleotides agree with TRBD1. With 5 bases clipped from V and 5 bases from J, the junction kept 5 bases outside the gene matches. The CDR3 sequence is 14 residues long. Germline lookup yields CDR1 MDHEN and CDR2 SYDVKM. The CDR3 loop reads CASSRAGGNEKLFF. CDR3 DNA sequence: TGTGCCAGCAGTCGGGCAGGGGGGAATGAAAAACTGTTTTTT.

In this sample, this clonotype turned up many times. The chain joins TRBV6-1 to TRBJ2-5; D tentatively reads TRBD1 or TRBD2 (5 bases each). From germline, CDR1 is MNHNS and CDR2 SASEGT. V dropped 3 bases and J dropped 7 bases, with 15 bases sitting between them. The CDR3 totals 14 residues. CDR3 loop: CASSDSVGTRTQYF. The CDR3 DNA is TGTGCCAGCAGTGATAGCGTCGGGACGAGGACCCAGTACTTC.

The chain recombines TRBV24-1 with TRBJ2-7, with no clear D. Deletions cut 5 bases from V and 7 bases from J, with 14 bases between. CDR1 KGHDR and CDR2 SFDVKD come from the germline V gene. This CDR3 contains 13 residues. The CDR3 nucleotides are TGTGCCACCAGTGTCGACACCTACAATGAGCAGTACTTC. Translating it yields CATSVDTYNEQYF.

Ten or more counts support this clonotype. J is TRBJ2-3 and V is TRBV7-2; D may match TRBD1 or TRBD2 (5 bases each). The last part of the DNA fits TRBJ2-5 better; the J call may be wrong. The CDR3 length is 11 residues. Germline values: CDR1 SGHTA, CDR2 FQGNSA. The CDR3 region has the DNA TGTGCCAGCAGCCTTGGGGGAGCCCAGTACTTC. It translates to CASSLGGAQYF.

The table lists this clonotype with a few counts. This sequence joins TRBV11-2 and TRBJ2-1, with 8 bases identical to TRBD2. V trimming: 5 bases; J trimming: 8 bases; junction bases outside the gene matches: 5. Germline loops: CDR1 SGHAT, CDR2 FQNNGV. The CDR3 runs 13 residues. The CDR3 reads CASSHGGADEQFF. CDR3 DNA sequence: TGTGCCAGCAGCCACGGGGGGGCGGATGAGCAGTTCTTC.

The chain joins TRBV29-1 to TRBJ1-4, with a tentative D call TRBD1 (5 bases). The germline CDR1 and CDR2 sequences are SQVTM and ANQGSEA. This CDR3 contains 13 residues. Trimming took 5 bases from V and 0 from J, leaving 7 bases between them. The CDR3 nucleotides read TGCAGCGTTTGGACAACAACTAATGAAAAACTGTTTTTT. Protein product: CSVWTTTNEKLFF.

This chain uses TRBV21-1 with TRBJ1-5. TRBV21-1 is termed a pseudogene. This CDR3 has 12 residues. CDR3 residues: CASSKWDRPRHF. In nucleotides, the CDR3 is TGTGCCAGCAGCAAATGGGATCGGCCCCGGCATTTT.

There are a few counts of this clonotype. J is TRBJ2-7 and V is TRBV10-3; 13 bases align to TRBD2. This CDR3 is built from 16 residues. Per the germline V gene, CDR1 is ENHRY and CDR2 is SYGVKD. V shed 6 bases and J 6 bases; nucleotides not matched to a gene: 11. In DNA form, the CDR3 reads TGTGCCATCAGGACTAGCGGGAGGAACCTTTTGACCGAGCAGTACTTC. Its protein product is CAIRTSGRNLLTEQYF.

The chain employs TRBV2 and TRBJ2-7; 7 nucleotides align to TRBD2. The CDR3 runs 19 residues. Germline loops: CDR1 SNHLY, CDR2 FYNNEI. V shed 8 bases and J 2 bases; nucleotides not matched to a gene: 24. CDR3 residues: CASGETKSPGPAGPYEQYF. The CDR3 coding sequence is TGTGCCAGCGGAGAAACCAAGAGTCCGGGACCAGCGGGACCCTACGAGCAGTACTTC.

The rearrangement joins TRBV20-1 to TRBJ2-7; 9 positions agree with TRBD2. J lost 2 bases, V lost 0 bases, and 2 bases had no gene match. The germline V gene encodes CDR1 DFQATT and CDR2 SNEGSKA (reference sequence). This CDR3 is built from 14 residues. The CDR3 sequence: CSAREGGRAYEQYF. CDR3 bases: TGCAGTGCTAGAGAAGGCGGGAGGGCCTACGAGCAGTACTTC.